The clone carrying this T cell receptor (beta chain) has just a few counts. The antigen is undetermined. This record belongs to a study of identical twins. Through template switching, a universal primer site was introduced, and the cDNA contained unique molecular identifiers. TCRdb reanalysed the 5' RACE reads using MiXCR and keeps one entry per CDR3 protein. The sample lists hundreds of thousands of distinct CDR3 sequences, 8% to 9.5% occurring once. Findings and caveats of the study: Weaker excess twin sharing was observed in beta out-of-frame sequences. Partly confounded zero-insertion analyses could result from invariant MAIT and iNKT cells.

The CDR3 has 14 amino acids. Unmatched junction bases numbered 1, after V lost 0 bases and J lost 2 bases. CDR1 is DFQATT, CDR2 SNEGSKA, per germline (reference sequence). The same specimen was also included in a second study, on yellow fever vaccine responses in identical twins.

This TCR derives from a woman aged 18-29 years in good health. The sample comprised CD8+ T cells sorted from blood. This chain joins TRBV20-1 and TRBJ2-7; the match to TRBD1 covers 10 bases. CDR3 in amino acids: CSARDGTGAYEQYF. In DNA form, the CDR3 reads TGCAGTGCTAGAGATGGGACAGGGGCCTACGAGCAGTACTTC.